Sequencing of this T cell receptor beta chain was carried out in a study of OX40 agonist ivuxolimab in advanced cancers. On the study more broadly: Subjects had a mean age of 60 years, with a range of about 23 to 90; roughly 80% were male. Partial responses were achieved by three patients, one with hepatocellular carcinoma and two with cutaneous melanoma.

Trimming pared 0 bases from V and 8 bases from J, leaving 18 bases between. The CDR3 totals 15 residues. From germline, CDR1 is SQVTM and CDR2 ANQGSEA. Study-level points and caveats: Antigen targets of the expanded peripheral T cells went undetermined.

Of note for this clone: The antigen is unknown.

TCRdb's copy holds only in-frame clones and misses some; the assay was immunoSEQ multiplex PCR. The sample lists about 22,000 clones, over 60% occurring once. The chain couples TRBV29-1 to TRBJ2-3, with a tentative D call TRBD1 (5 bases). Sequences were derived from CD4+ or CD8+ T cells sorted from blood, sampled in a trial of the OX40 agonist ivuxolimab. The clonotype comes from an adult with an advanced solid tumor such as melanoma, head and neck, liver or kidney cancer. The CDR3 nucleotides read TGCAGCGTTGAAGATCCGGCCAGACAGACCGGTACGCAGTATTTT. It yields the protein CSVEDPARQTGTQYF.